This T cell receptor (beta chain) was sequenced in a study of blood T cell repertoires in COVID-19. Across the study: From the United States, Italy and Spain came samples of acute and convalescent COVID-19. Nucleic acid was either cDNA or gDNA, and it came from T cells, B-cell-depleted T cells, or PBMCs.

Germline V gives CDR1 MDHEN, CDR2 SYDVKM. The CDR3 covers 13 residues. V lost 7 bases to trimming and J lost 4 bases; unmatched junction nucleotides: 5. The authors' processing: Reference gene primers were amplified, and this amplification served to estimate nucleated cell counts. Only in-frame clones appear in the TCRdb table, and some are missing; sequencing was by immunoSEQ multiplex PCR. V, J and clone size derive from that table, while D and trimming were established from the DNA sequence. The sample lists roughly 23,000 clones, approximately 94% occurring once. The J gene is TRBJ1-2, the V gene TRBV28; TRBD1 matches 8 bases. The TCR sequence derives from a woman in her forties or fifties with active COVID-19. The sequenced material came from peripheral blood. In DNA, the CDR3 is TGTGCCAGCATCAGCGACAGGGGCTATGGCTACACCTTC. This sequence encodes CASISDRGYGYTF.